This entry lists 6 T cell receptor beta chains sequenced from one sample in a study of shared clonotypes between healthy human individuals. This table comes from immunoSEQ multiplex PCR, and its TCRdb copy is limited to in-frame clones, with some not included. The repertoire has a few million clones, more than 80% of them found once; the top ten carry 0.13% to 0.15%. Material: naive CD4+ T cells sorted from blood. Sample subset: CD45RA+ positively selected. The receptors come from a man aged 18 to 30 in good health.

This clone was observed a handful of times. The CDR3 bases are TGCAGCGTTGATCGGGCAAAAACTGAAGCTTTCTTT. This translates into CSVDRAKTEAFF. The chain uses TRBV29-1 and TRBJ1-1, with D uncertain. The V and J ends lost 3 bases and 5 bases respectively, with 10 bases between them. In germline, CDR1 is SQVTM, CDR2 ANQGSEA. The length of the CDR3 is 12 residues.

CDR3 sequence reads: CAWSVQGVLIQYF. Here the CDR3 DNA reads TGTGCCTGGAGTGTACAAGGGGTATTGATTCAGTACTTC. This chain uses TRBV30 with TRBJ2-4, with D tentatively TRBD1 (5 bases). V lost 0 bases, J lost 10 bases, and 13 bases lay in between. Germline CDR1 is GTSNPN and CDR2 is SVGIG (reference sequence). The CDR3 covers 13 residues.

J is TRBJ2-5 and V is TRBV10-3; D remains unclear. The CDR3 extends over 16 amino acids. The V end was cut by 5 bases, the J end by 5 bases, with 21 bases between. CDR1 is ENHRY, CDR2 SYGVKD, per germline. CDR3 protein: CAISPDFQTIGETQYF. Written as DNA, the CDR3 is TGTGCCATCAGTCCGGATTTTCAGACCATAGGGGAGACCCAGTACTTC.

V usage is TRBV18 and J usage is TRBJ1-5, with a tentative D call TRBD1 (6 bases). Trimming stripped 8 bases from V and 5 bases from J, with 13 bases between. The CDR3 sequence is 13 residues long. CDR1 and CDR2 (germline): KGHSH, LQKENI. CDR3 loop: CASRGAGDQPQHF. CDR3 DNA: TGTGCCAGCCGGGGGGCAGGGGATCAGCCCCAGCATTTT.

This sequence joins TRBV27 and TRBJ2-7; D call uncertain. The V gene's germline CDR1 is MNHEY and CDR2 SMNVEV (reference sequence). CDR3 size: 15 residues. V lost 11 bases, J lost 0 bases, and 20 bases lay in between. CDR3 sequence (DNA): TGTGCCTCCTCCCCGGGTTCTGTACCCTCCTACGAGCAGTACTTC. Its translation is CASSPGSVPSYEQYF.

The rearrangement links TRBV2 to TRBJ1-2; perhaps TRBD1 as D (6 bases). Trimming removed 4 bases at V and 0 bases at J, with 12 bases between. Germline lookup yields CDR1 SNHLY and CDR2 FYNNEI. This CDR3 region has 15 residues. This CDR3 is CASSVRTAPNYGYTF. The CDR3 bases are TGTGCCAGCAGTGTACGGACAGCTCCTAACTATGGCTACACCTTC.